This paragraph covers one TCR beta chain sequence. This sample was taken from a study of blood T cell repertoires in COVID-19. The germline V gene encodes CDR1 LGHNA and CDR2 YNFKEQ. V was pared by 1 base and J by 7 bases, with 16 bases between. The CDR3 is 16 residues long. Data came from immunoSEQ multiplex PCR; TCRdb stores just in-frame clones and leaves some out. Seen here are 80,000 to 100,000 clones, 70% to 85% observed once, and the top ten hold roughly 11%. Sequenced sample: peripheral blood. The clonotype originates from a man between 65 and 85 years old with active or convalescent COVID-19. V gene TRBV4-2 combines with J gene TRBJ2-2, with D perhaps TRBD1 (5 bases). The CDR3: CASSQVTGALGGELFF. CDR3 DNA sequence: TGTGCCAGCAGCCAAGTTACAGGAGCCCTCGGCGGGGAGCTGTTTTTT.